These 18 T cell receptor beta chains came from one sample sequenced in a study of CD4 T cells in relation to SARS-CoV-2 and coronaviruses. Antigen specificity for these receptors is unknown. Unexposed donor CD4+ T cells date from about 2011-2019, before the COVID-19 pandemic. After 10 to 11 days of culture, CD4+ T cells were isolated. Assay: immunoSEQ multiplex PCR; the TCRdb copy retains only in-frame clones and omits some. The sample records 15,000 to 20,000 clones, over 70% being singletons. Sequencing was carried out using CD4+ T cells from PBMCs, cultured in vitro. All receptors derive from a human donor in good health.

The V gene is TRBV2, the J gene TRBJ1-4, with a possible D match to TRBD1 (6 bases). The CDR3 spans 15 residues. V was clipped by 6 bases and J by 4 bases, with 15 bases between them. In germline, CDR1 is SNHLY, CDR2 FYNNEI. CDR3 sequence reads: CASSPWGADNEKLFF. The CDR3 coding sequence is TGTGCCAGCAGCCCCTGGGGGGCGGATAATGAAAAACTGTTTTTT.

The chain is built from TRBV19 and TRBJ2-5; D is undetermined. The CDR3 consists of 13 residues. Germline CDR1 is LNHDA and CDR2 is SQIVND (reference sequence). V was trimmed by 5 bases and J by 4 bases, leaving 11 bases between them. The CDR3 spells CASSVQVPETQYF. The CDR3 DNA sequence: TGTGCCAGTAGTGTGCAGGTACCAGAGACCCAGTACTTC.

The chain uses TRBV12-5 and TRBJ1-1, with unresolved D. V was trimmed by 8 bases and J by 1 base, leaving 2 bases between them. This CDR3 region has 10 residues. CDR1 is LGHNT, CDR2 FRNRAP, per germline. This CDR3 is CASRNTEAFF. For the CDR3, the DNA is TGTGCTAGTCGGAACACTGAAGCTTTCTTT.

This rearrangement joins TRBV18 to TRBJ1-2; D is possibly TRBD1 (6 bases). The V end lost 3 bases, the J end lost 5 bases, and 22 bases lay between the germline ends. The germline gives CDR1 KGHSH, CDR2 LQKENI. The length of the CDR3 is 17 residues. The chain's CDR3 is CASSPLFGGQRPYGYTF. CDR3 nucleotides: TGTGCCAGCTCACCGTTATTTGGAGGACAGCGACCTTATGGCTACACCTTC. The whole variable domain, filled in from reference TRBV18 and TRBJ1-2, reads NAGVMQNPRHLVRRRGQEARLRCSPMKGHSHVYWYRQLPEEGLKFMVYLQKENIIDESGMPKERFSAEFPKEGPSILRIQQVVRGDSAAYFCASSPLFGGQRPYGYTFGSGTRLTVV.

This sequence joins TRBV24-1 and TRBJ2-7; 7 nucleotides align to TRBD1. Germline V CDR1 and CDR2: KGHDR, SFDVKD. The CDR3 runs to 14 residues. V dropped 4 bases and J dropped 3; count of bases not matched to a gene: 5. The CDR3 reads CATSESRGRYEQYF. The CDR3 DNA follows: TGTGCCACCAGTGAGAGTAGGGGGCGCTACGAGCAGTACTTC.

The chain employs TRBV30 and TRBJ2-1, with TRBD1 as a possible D gene (5 bases). Trimming removed 1 base at V and 4 bases at J, with 14 bases between. The CDR3 extends over 15 amino acids. Germline CDR1 and CDR2: GTSNPN and SVGIG (reference sequence). The CDR3 reads CAWSGPLTAYNEQFF. The CDR3 region has the DNA TGTGCCTGGAGTGGCCCCCTGACAGCATACAATGAGCAGTTCTTC.

This chain connects TRBV5-1 to TRBJ1-2, with TRBD1 matching 8 bases. The V segment lost 0 bases and the J segment 1 base; nucleotides outside the gene matches: 5. The CDR3 sequence is 16 residues long. Germline V gene lookup returns CDR1 SGHRS and CDR2 YFSETQ. This chain's CDR3 is CASSLDTGGVNYGYTF. CDR3 nucleotide sequence: TGCGCCAGCAGCTTGGACACAGGGGGAGTTAACTATGGCTACACCTTC. Filled out from reference TRBV5-1 and TRBJ1-2, the complete variable domain reads KAGVTQTPRYLIKTRGQQVTLSCSPISGHRSVSWYQQTPGQGLQFLFEYFSETQRNKGNFPGRFSGRQFSNSRSEMNVSTLELGDSALYLCASSLDTGGVNYGYTFGSGTRLTVV.

This clone showed up just a few times. The chain employs TRBV2 and TRBJ1-4; D is uncertain. This CDR3 has 11 amino acids. CDR1 and CDR2 (germline): SNHLY, FYNNEI. The V and J ends lost 0 bases and 7 bases respectively, with 0 bases between them. The CDR3: CASSEAEKLFF. The DNA of the CDR3 is TGTGCCAGCAGTGAAGCTGAAAAACTGTTTTTT. Using reference TRBV2 and TRBJ1-4 for the parts outside the CDR3, the full variable domain is EPEVTQTPSHQVTQMGQEVILRCVPISNHLYFYWYRQILGQKVEFLVSFYNNEISEKSEIFDDQFSVERPDGSNFTLKIRSTKLEDSAMYFCASSEAEKLFFGSGTQLSVL.

This CDR3 reads CASKKDRGVGGYTF. DNA of the CDR3: TGTGCCAGCAAAAAGGACAGGGGAGTAGGTGGCTACACCTTC. V is TRBV5-8 and J is TRBJ1-2; 9 bases map to TRBD1. The CDR3 loop spans 14 amino acids. Germline trimming cut 6 bases from V and 7 bases from J; bases unmatched to any gene: 10. CDR1 and CDR2 (germline): SGHTS, YDEGEE. Complete variable domain (other parts from reference TRBV5-8 and TRBJ1-2): EAGVTQSPTHLIKTRGQQATLRCSPISGHTSVYWYQQALGLGLQFLLWYDEGEERNRGNFPPRFSGRQFPNYSSELNVNALELEDSALYLCASKKDRGVGGYTFGSGTRLTVV.

The V gene is TRBV6-5, the J gene TRBJ2-4; a weak D match, TRBD1 (5 bases). From germline, CDR1 is MNHEY and CDR2 SVGAGI. The CDR3 is 13 residues long. V was shortened by 11 bases and J by 5 bases, with 16 bases between the two germline ends. CDR3 region: CAVHRGDENIQYF. The CDR3, as DNA: TGTGCCGTGCATAGGGGCGATGAAAACATTCAGTACTTC.

This chain joins TRBV27 and TRBJ1-1, with TRBD1 matching over 11 bases. Germline V gene lookup returns CDR1 MNHEY and CDR2 SMNVEV (reference sequence). The length of the CDR3 is 16 residues. The trim removed 5 bases at V and 5 bases at J, leaving 10 bases unmatched. The CDR3 loop reads CASSPGQGGGTTEAFF. The CDR3 DNA reads TGTGCCAGCAGTCCGGGACAGGGGGGGGGTACGACTGAAGCTTTCTTT.

The V gene is TRBV19, the J gene TRBJ2-1, with no clear D. Germline CDR1 reads LNHDA; CDR2 reads SQIVND (reference sequence). This CDR3 contains 12 residues. The V end lost 4 bases, the J end lost 8 bases, and 9 bases lay between the germline ends. The CDR3 DNA follows: TGTGCCAGTAGTAGAGTTTCCGATGAGCAGTTCTTC. Translation gives CASSRVSDEQFF.

The chain combines TRBV10-2 with TRBJ2-7, with 7 bases that match TRBD1. The CDR3 totals 13 residues. The J segment lost 5 bases and the V segment lost 7 bases, leaving 8 bases of the junction unmatched. The germline CDR1 and CDR2 sequences are WSHSY and SAAADI. CDR3 in DNA: TGCGCCAGCATACAGGGGCACCCCCACGAGCAGTACTTC. This codes for CASIQGHPHEQYF.

The chain uses TRBV2 and TRBJ2-7, with 9 bases that match TRBD2. Germline trimming cut 6 bases from V and 6 bases from J; bases unmatched to any gene: 18. The germline gives CDR1 SNHLY, CDR2 FYNNEI. The CDR3 runs to 17 residues. The CDR3 spells CASSHPPRRVAGAEQYF. CDR3 coding DNA: TGTGCCAGCAGCCACCCACCAAGGAGGGTAGCGGGAGCCGAGCAGTACTTC.

This clone occurred a few times. The chain links TRBV7-2 to TRBJ2-1; 7 positions agree with TRBD2. The germline V gene encodes CDR1 SGHTA and CDR2 FQGNSA. The CDR3 is made up of 16 amino acids. The V segment lost 2 bases and the J segment 7 bases; nucleotides outside the gene matches: 11. CDR3 nucleotides: TGTGCCAGCAGCTTACCCCTCAGCGGGAATAGGAATGAGCAGTTCTTC. Its translation is CASSLPLSGNRNEQFF.

This chain uses TRBV19 with TRBJ2-2; 10 nucleotides match TRBD2. V shed 4 bases and J 7 bases; nucleotides not matched to a gene: 6. The CDR3 sequence is 15 residues long. Germline V gives CDR1 LNHDA, CDR2 SQIVND (reference sequence). The CDR3: CASSKTSGWDGELFF. The CDR3 nucleotides read TGTGCCAGTAGTAAGACTAGCGGGTGGGACGGGGAGCTGTTTTTT.

The rearrangement uses TRBV18 and TRBJ2-2; 7 bases are a match to TRBD1. Germline values: CDR1 KGHSH, CDR2 LQKENI. The CDR3 has 14 residues. Trimming at V came to 6 bases and at J to 7 bases, leaving 8 bases not matched to a gene. CDR3 sequence reads: CASSQFRDSGELFF. The CDR3, as DNA: TGTGCCAGCTCTCAATTCCGGGACAGCGGGGAGCTGTTTTTT.

The chain couples TRBV7-8 to TRBJ2-5; maybe TRBD1 (5 bases). V gave up 5 bases and J gave up 2 bases, with 12 bases separating them. In germline, CDR1 is SGHVS, CDR2 FQNEAQ. CDR3 length: 14 residues. The CDR3 bases are TGTGCCAGCAGCAGTGGACAATTACAAGAGACCCAGTACTTC. This codes for CASSSGQLQETQYF.